This T cell receptor (beta chain) came from a study of T cell clusters in autoimmune cytopenias. The wider study: TRB sequencing had a median about 52,000 reads and under 3,000 distinct clonotypes per sample.

TRB rearrangements were amplified by touch-down multiplex PCR with mixed TRB-A/B primers. With the multiplex PCR reads reprocessed, TCRdb shows one record per CDR3 protein and no DNA. This sample's table has around 9,000 distinct CDR3 sequences. Details on this clonotype: Its specificity is not known.

CDR1 is DFQATT, CDR2 SNEGSKA, per germline (reference sequence). This CDR3 region has 12 residues. Roughly 38,000 genome equivalents of blood DNA were amplified for TRB. General study findings and limits: Healthy donors had approximately 3.1-fold more exclusive TRB clusters than active autoimmune hepatitis patients. No experiment has yet validated the function of the T cell clusters defined in silico. TRB repertoire shifts in secondary cytopenia and chronic lymphocytic leukemia mostly reflected lymphoma, not autoimmunity.

This TCR was recovered from a human donor with an autoimmune cytopenia or autoimmune hepatitis (not recorded which). The sequencing sample was made of peripheral blood. The chain recombines TRBV20-1 with TRBJ2-1; TCRdb calls TRBD1, which cannot be checked without DNA. Here the CDR3 reads CRGTGGSNEQFF.